What follows are 20 T cell receptor beta chains derived from one specimen sequenced in a study of blood T cell repertoires in COVID-19. TCRdb's table, derived via immunoSEQ multiplex PCR, lists solely in-frame clones and lacks some. Among roughly 100,000 clones listed, over 75% were seen once. The sample was peripheral blood. These receptors all come from a human donor in a cohort sampled during active or convalescent COVID-19.

The gene calls are TRBV23-1 and TRBJ1-1, with D maybe TRBD1 (6 bases). TRBV23-1 counts as an open reading frame of uncertain function. Trimming removed 1 base at V and 5 bases at J, with 17 bases between. This CDR3 contains 16 residues. The CDR3 DNA sequence: TGCGCCAGCAGTCAATGGTGGGAGCCTCAGGGGACTGAAGCTTTCTTT. It encodes CASSQWWEPQGTEAFF.

The rearrangement joins TRBV5-4 to TRBJ1-2, with D perhaps TRBD1 (5 bases). The germline V gene has CDR1 SGHNT and CDR2 YYREEE (reference sequence). V lost 3 bases, J lost 5 bases, and 20 bases lay in between. The CDR3 length is 16 residues. CDR3 in amino acids: CASSSGFTQGAYGYTF. As DNA, the CDR3 is TGTGCCAGCAGCTCTGGGTTCACGCAGGGTGCTTATGGCTACACCTTC. The full variable domain, with the rest looked up from reference TRBV5-4 and TRBJ1-2, is ETGVTQSPTHLIKTRGQQVTLRCSSQSGHNTVSWYQQALGQGPQFIFQYYREEENGRGNFPPRFSGLQFPNYSSELNVNALELDDSALYLCASSSGFTQGAYGYTFGSGTRLTVV.

This rearrangement joins TRBV7-2 to TRBJ1-4, with D tentatively TRBD1 (5 bases). Between the trimmed V and J ends, which lost 6 bases and 11 bases, there was a span of 16 bases. The CDR3 is 13 residues long. The germline V gene encodes CDR1 SGHTA and CDR2 FQGNSA. The CDR3: CASSTGARGKLFF. The CDR3 coding sequence is TGTGCCAGCAGTACCGGGGCCCGGGGGAAACTGTTTTTT.

The chain has TRBV30 and TRBJ1-6; 7 positions agree with TRBD1. J lost 7 bases, V lost 2 bases, and 5 bases had no gene match. This CDR3 is built from 14 residues. The V gene's germline CDR1 is GTSNPN and CDR2 SVGIG (reference sequence). CDR3 loop: CAWSLGTANSPLHF. The CDR3 bases are TGTGCCTGGAGTCTTGGGACAGCGAATTCACCCCTCCACTTT.

The CDR3 region is CASKRGLNTEAFF. The CDR3 DNA reads TGTGCCAGCAAGCGGGGGCTGAACACTGAAGCTTTCTTT. The chain carries TRBV2 and TRBJ1-1; possible D gene TRBD1, 6 bases. From germline, CDR1 is SNHLY and CDR2 FYNNEI. This CDR3 has 13 residues. V was pared by 7 bases and J by 0 bases, with 9 bases between.

CDR3 DNA: TGTGCCAGCAGCCCCACGCCGCCCCCACAGGACAAAGAATATGAAAAACTGTTTTTT. Amino acid sequence: CASSPTPPPQDKEYEKLFF. The V and J genes are TRBV9 and TRBJ1-4; the D gene is possibly TRBD1 (5 bases). The ends were cut back, 4 bases at V and 6 bases at J, with 28 bases in the middle. Looked up from germline, CDR1 is SGDLS and CDR2 is YYNGEE. The CDR3 runs 19 residues. Full variable domain (remainder filled in from reference TRBV9 and TRBJ1-4): DSGVTQTPKHLITATGQRVTLRCSPRSGDLSVYWYQQSLDQGLQFLIQYYNGEERAKGNILERFSAQQFPDLHSELNLSSLELGDSALYFCASSPTPPPQDKEYEKLFFGSGTQLSVL.

The genes are TRBV5-1 and TRBJ1-4, with 11 bases aligning to TRBD1. CDR3 length equals 17 residues. The V segment lost 4 bases and the J segment 3 bases; nucleotides outside the gene matches: 8. Germline CDR1 and CDR2: SGHRS and YFSETQ. The CDR3 here is CASSQAGTGGSNEKLFF. CDR3 bases: TGCGCCAGCAGCCAAGCCGGGACAGGGGGTTCTAATGAAAAACTGTTTTTT. Based on the CDR3 plus reference TRBV5-1 and TRBJ1-4, the full variable domain is KAGVTQTPRYLIKTRGQQVTLSCSPISGHRSVSWYQQTPGQGLQFLFEYFSETQRNKGNFPGRFSGRQFSNSRSEMNVSTLELGDSALYLCASSQAGTGGSNEKLFFGSGTQLSVL.

This sequence joins TRBV4-1 and TRBJ1-2; tentatively, D is TRBD1 (6 bases). The V end lost 5 bases, the J end lost 4 bases, and 11 bases lay between the germline ends. The CDR3 extends over 13 amino acids. The germline V gene encodes CDR1 MGHRA and CDR2 YSYEKL. CDR3 DNA sequence: TGCGCCAGCAGCACAGGGAGCCTCTATGGCTACACCTTC. It specifies CASSTGSLYGYTF.

The CDR3 bases are TGTGCCAGCAGCCCGACAGGGTTCTATGGCTACACCTTC. Its protein is CASSPTGFYGYTF. The V gene is TRBV12-3 or TRBV12-4, the J gene TRBJ1-2; 7 bases agree with TRBD1. The trim removed 6 bases at V and 4 bases at J, leaving 5 bases unmatched. This CDR3 contains 13 residues.

DNA for the CDR3: TGTGCCAGCAGTTACTTTGGACTAGCGGACGGGGAGCTGTTTTTT. Translated: CASSYFGLADGELFF. The genes are TRBV6-5 and TRBJ2-2, with 10 bases that match TRBD2. The CDR3 totals 15 residues. The V and J ends lost 1 base and 7 bases, in that order; junction bases with no gene match: 3. Germline assignment: CDR1 MNHEY and CDR2 SVGAGI.

The gene calls are TRBV13 and TRBJ2-5; D might be TRBD1 (5 bases). Trimming took off 1 base at V and 1 base at J, with 10 bases between the two ends. The germline V gene encodes CDR1 PRHDT and CDR2 FYEKMQ (reference sequence). The CDR3 length is 15 residues. The CDR3 bases are TGTGCCAGCAGCTTAGCTATGGGGCTCCAAGAGACCCAGTACTTC. It is translated as CASSLAMGLQETQYF.

The V gene is TRBV12-3 or TRBV12-4, the J gene TRBJ1-2; D may be TRBD1 (6 bases). V shed 6 bases and J shed 5 bases, with 10 bases lying between them. The CDR3 covers 12 residues. In nucleotides, the CDR3 is TGTGCCAGCAGCTTCGACAGGTATGGCTACACCTTC. Its protein product is CASSFDRYGYTF.

This chain uses TRBV2 with TRBJ2-6; D ambiguous. From germline, CDR1 is SNHLY and CDR2 FYNNEI. The CDR3 length is 15 residues. The V gene lost 8 bases and the J gene lost 2 bases, with 13 bases spanning the gap. The CDR3: CASHSQAAGANVLTF. In DNA, the CDR3 is TGTGCCAGCCACTCTCAAGCCGCTGGGGCCAACGTCCTGACTTTC.

V is TRBV29-1 and J is TRBJ1-2; D remains unclear. V lost 3 bases, J lost 9 bases, and 14 bases lay in between. Germline V gene lookup returns CDR1 SQVTM and CDR2 ANQGSEA. This CDR3 spans 12 amino acids. CDR3 loop: CSVDEGNLSYTF. The CDR3 DNA reads TGCAGCGTTGACGAGGGAAATTTGAGCTACACCTTC. Based on the CDR3 plus reference TRBV29-1 and TRBJ1-2, the full variable domain is SAVISQKPSRDICQRGTSLTIQCQVDSQVTMMFWYRQQPGQSLTLIATANQGSEATYESGFVIDKFPISRPNLTFSTLTVSNMSPEDSSIYLCSVDEGNLSYTFGSGTRLTVV.

The CDR3 protein is CASSFSSGRGEQFF. The CDR3 DNA reads as TGTGCCAGCAGTTTTTCGTCAGGGAGGGGTGAGCAGTTCTTC. The genes are TRBV28 and TRBJ2-1, with 7 bases identical to TRBD2. This CDR3 is built from 14 residues. V gave up 3 bases and J gave up 9 bases; unmatched junction bases: 8. Germline V lookup: CDR1 MDHEN, CDR2 SYDVKM.

In its sample, this clone was seen a few times. V usage is TRBV11-2 and J usage is TRBJ1-4; 8 bases fit TRBD1. The J segment lost 7 bases and the V segment lost 4 bases, leaving 5 bases of the junction unmatched. Germline loops: CDR1 SGHAT, CDR2 FQNNGV. There are 14 residues in the CDR3. CDR3 loop: CASSSRGLPEKLFF. Written as DNA, the CDR3 is TGTGCCAGCAGCTCCAGGGGGCTGCCTGAAAAACTGTTTTTT. The full variable domain, completed using reference TRBV11-2 and TRBJ1-4, is EAGVAQSPRYKIIEKRQSVAFWCNPISGHATLYWYQQILGQGPKLLIQFQNNGVVDDSQLPKDRFSAERLKGVDSTLKIQPAKLEDSAVYLCASSSRGLPEKLFFGSGTQLSVL.

This clone showed up just once. V usage is TRBV7-6 and J usage is TRBJ2-3; TRBD2 matches at 8 bases. The CDR3 is 18 amino acids. CDR1 is SGHVS and CDR2 is FNYEAQ in the germline V gene. J was trimmed by 3 bases and V by 1 base; bases with no gene match: 12. The CDR3 sequence is CASSLGFIPGGRTDTQYF. The CDR3 coding sequence is TGTGCCAGCAGCTTAGGATTTATACCGGGGGGGCGTACAGATACGCAGTATTTT.

This sequence joins TRBV5-1 and TRBJ1-1, with 8 positions matching TRBD1. This CDR3 spans 14 amino acids. Germline V CDR1 and CDR2: SGHRS, YFSETQ. The V and J ends lost 4 bases and 4 bases, in that order; junction bases with no gene match: 6. DNA of the CDR3: TGCGCCAGCAGCCGGGGACAGGTTGTCACTGAAGCTTTCTTT. Translated: CASSRGQVVTEAFF.

J is TRBJ2-7 and V is TRBV6-6; a weak D match, TRBD2 (8 bases). The CDR3 is 16 residues long. Trimming took off 7 bases at V and 4 bases at J, with 23 bases between the two ends. Germline CDR1 and CDR2: MNHNY and SVGAGI (reference sequence). CDR3 sequence: CASTTTREGAGYEQYF. DNA for the CDR3: TGTGCCAGCACTACCACTCGGGAGGGGGCAGGGTACGAGCAGTACTTC.

This clone appeared once. This chain links TRBV7-9 with TRBJ1-1, with 9 bases lining up with TRBD1. Unmatched junction bases numbered 10, after V lost 6 bases and J lost 11 bases. CDR1 is SEHNR and CDR2 is FQNEAQ in the germline V gene (reference sequence). There are 13 residues in the CDR3. This chain's CDR3 is CASSAGTGRLAFF. CDR3 coding DNA: TGTGCCAGCAGTGCCGGGACAGGGCGTCTGGCTTTCTTT.